Each of the 11 T cell receptor beta chains below was sequenced from the same sample in a study of long-term antiretroviral therapy in people with HIV. This was the immunoSEQ v3.0 assay at survey level. Some clones are missing from TCRdb's copy, which holds only in-frame ones; the method was immunoSEQ multiplex PCR. In the table there are some 26,000 clones, approximately 78% of which are singletons. The sequences come from unsorted PBMCs, collected 2.9 years after starting antiretroviral therapy. These receptors all stem from a man aged 45-60 years with HIV.

In its sample, this clone was seen a few times. The V call is TRBV7-9, the J call TRBJ1-4; D call uncertain. In germline, CDR1 is SEHNR, CDR2 FQNEAQ (reference sequence). The CDR3 length is 16 residues. V gave up 1 base and J gave up 11 bases, with 20 bases separating them. For the CDR3, the DNA is TGTGCCAGCAGCTTAGACGGTTCAGTCCCCCGAGGGAAACTGTTTTTT. As protein: CASSLDGSVPRGKLFF.

The chain joins TRBV7-2 to TRBJ1-2; D is undetermined. Trimming removed 1 base at V and 6 bases at J, with 12 bases between. Germline CDR1 SGHTA, CDR2 FQGNSA. The CDR3 loop spans 14 amino acids. The CDR3 region has the DNA TGTGCCAGCAGCTTAGGTTGGGGAGGAGATGGCTACACCTTC. This gives the protein CASSLGWGGDGYTF.

The CDR3 nucleotides read TGTGCCAGCAGCTTAGGGGGACACTACGAGCAGTACTTC. Its translation: CASSLGGHYEQYF. The genes are TRBV7-2 and TRBJ2-7; tentatively, D is TRBD1 (6 bases). CDR3 length: 13 residues. Germline values: CDR1 SGHTA, CDR2 FQGNSA. V lost 1 base, J lost 3 bases, and 7 bases lay in between.

This clone showed up just once. The V and J genes are TRBV9 and TRBJ1-2; 7 positions agree with TRBD1. Germline assignment: CDR1 SGDLS and CDR2 YYNGEE. V trimming: 0 bases; J trimming: 6 bases; junction bases outside the gene matches: 5. CDR3 length: 14 residues. The CDR3 protein is CASSVVPGTDGYTF. The CDR3 DNA is TGTGCCAGCAGCGTAGTACCAGGGACAGATGGCTACACCTTC.

V gene TRBV7-3 combines with J gene TRBJ2-1; 13 bases agree with TRBD2. After removal of 2 bases from V and 7 bases from J, the junction contained 5 bases not matched to a gene. The germline V gene has CDR1 SGHTA and CDR2 FQGTGA. This CDR3 comprises 16 residues. The CDR3 nucleotides read TGTGCCAGCAGCTTAGGGGGGACTAGCGGGGCGAATGAGCAGTTCTTC. It encodes CASSLGGTSGANEQFF.

The chain couples TRBV6-5 to TRBJ1-1, with D possibly being TRBD1 (5 bases). Germline V lookup: CDR1 MNHEY, CDR2 SVGAGI. The CDR3 covers 14 residues. V lost 6 bases to trimming and J lost 5 bases, with 16 bases between them. CDR3 loop: CASRRDGRKTEAFF. DNA for the CDR3: TGTGCCAGCAGGAGGGACGGCCGGAAGACTGAAGCTTTCTTT.

The chain has TRBV6-6 and TRBJ1-3; D ambiguous. CDR1 is MNHNY, CDR2 SVGAGI, per germline (reference sequence). Trimming took 8 bases from V and 0 from J, leaving 8 bases between them. The length of the CDR3 is 13 residues. The CDR3 DNA reads as TGTGCCAGCGGTGTTGGCTCTGGAAACACCATATATTTT. This encodes CASGVGSGNTIYF.

This chain links TRBV5-1 with TRBJ1-1; D is uncertain. Germline V CDR1 and CDR2: SGHRS, YFSETQ. V lost 0 bases, J lost 2 bases, and 8 bases lay in between. This CDR3 is 14 amino acids long. In nucleotides, the CDR3 is TGCGCCAGCAGCTTGGACAGCCGAAACACTGAAGCTTTCTTT. Translated: CASSLDSRNTEAFF. The full variable domain, completed using reference TRBV5-1 and TRBJ1-1, is KAGVTQTPRYLIKTRGQQVTLSCSPISGHRSVSWYQQTPGQGLQFLFEYFSETQRNKGNFPGRFSGRQFSNSRSEMNVSTLELGDSALYLCASSLDSRNTEAFFGQGTRLTVV.

This clone has just one count. The chain carries TRBV28 and TRBJ2-2; D call uncertain. Germline lookup yields CDR1 MDHEN and CDR2 SYDVKM. The CDR3 sequence is 13 residues long. V gave up 3 bases and J gave up 7 bases, with 9 bases separating them. The CDR3 bases are TGTGCCAGCAGTTTGGGTAGTGTCGGGGAGCTGTTTTTT. It specifies CASSLGSVGELFF.

The chain joins TRBV5-8 to TRBJ2-2; 7 nucleotides align to TRBD2. Germline lookup yields CDR1 SGHTS and CDR2 YDEGEE. Unmatched junction bases numbered 9, after V lost 3 bases and J lost 1 base. CDR3 length: 17 amino acids. CDR3 DNA: TGTGCCAGCAGCTCGAACTGGGACTACCAGAACACCGGGGAGCTGTTTTTT. Amino acid sequence: CASSSNWDYQNTGELFF.

Written as DNA, the CDR3 is TGTGCCAGCCGTCGGCCAGCCAAGAACTATGGCTACACCTTC. Its protein product is CASRRPAKNYGYTF. The chain combines TRBV5-3 with TRBJ1-2; D ambiguous. TRBV5-3 is classed as an ORF, of uncertain function. V gave up 8 bases and J gave up 2 bases, with 16 bases separating them. The length of the CDR3 is 14 residues.